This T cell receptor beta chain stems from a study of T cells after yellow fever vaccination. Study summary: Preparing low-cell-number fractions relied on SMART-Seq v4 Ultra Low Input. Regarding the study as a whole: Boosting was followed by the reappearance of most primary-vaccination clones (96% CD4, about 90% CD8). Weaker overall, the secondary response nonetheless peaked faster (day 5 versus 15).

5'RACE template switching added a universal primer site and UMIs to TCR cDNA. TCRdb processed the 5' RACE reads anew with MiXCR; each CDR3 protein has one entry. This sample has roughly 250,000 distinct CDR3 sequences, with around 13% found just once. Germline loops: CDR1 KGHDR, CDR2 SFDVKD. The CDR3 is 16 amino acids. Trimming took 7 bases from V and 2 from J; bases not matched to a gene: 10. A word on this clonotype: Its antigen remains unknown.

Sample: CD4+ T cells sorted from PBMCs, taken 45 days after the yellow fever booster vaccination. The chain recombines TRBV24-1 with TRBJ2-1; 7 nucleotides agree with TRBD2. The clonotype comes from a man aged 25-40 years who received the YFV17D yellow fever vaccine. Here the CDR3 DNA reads TGTGCCACCAGCTGGGGGGGTGGGGGGACCTACAATGAGCAGTTCTTC. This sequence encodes CATSWGGGGTYNEQFF.